This passage covers 17 T cell receptor beta chains from one sample sequenced in a study of T cells in Graves' hyperthyroidism and ophthalmopathy. Researchers amplified the TCR beta CDR3 regions from RNA transcripts. When the TCR CDR3 underwent first-round RT-PCR, the HTBI primer set was used. From the multiplex PCR reads, TCRdb called clonotypes with MiXCR, one entry per CDR3 protein. Found here are about 720,000 distinct CDR3 sequences, over 15% of them singletons; the top ten hold approximately 15%. The specimen was blood. The source is a woman between 50 and 59 years old with Graves' hyperthyroidism that later progressed to Graves' ophthalmopathy.

The CDR3 loop reads CASSVGPEQSNEKLFF. CDR3 in DNA: TGTGCCAGCAGCGTAGGTCCGGAACAGTCTAATGAAAAACTGTTTTTT. V is TRBV14 and J is TRBJ1-4, with D uncertain. The V gene's germline CDR1 is SGHDN and CDR2 FVKESK. V lost 5 bases to trimming and J lost 3 bases, with 16 bases between them. The CDR3 sequence is 16 residues long.

This clonotype was picked up many times. The CDR3 reads CASSPGTGYEKLFF. Written as DNA, the CDR3 is TGTGCCAGCAGCCCGGGGACAGGCTACGAAAAACTGTTTTTT. The chain links TRBV11-2 to TRBJ1-4, with 8 bases that match TRBD1. The CDR3 is 14 amino acids. Trimming cost V 5 bases and J 8 bases; bases outside gene matches: 7. In germline, CDR1 is SGHAT, CDR2 FQNNGV.

The chain uses TRBV19 and TRBJ1-5, with D possibly matching TRBD1 (6 bases). The CDR3 totals 14 residues. Germline V gene sequence: CDR1 LNHDA, CDR2 SQIVND (reference sequence). Between the trimmed V and J ends, which lost 8 bases and 3 bases, there was a span of 14 bases. This chain's CDR3 is CASGQGSPNQPQHF. DNA for the CDR3: TGTGCCAGTGGGCAGGGGTCACCCAATCAGCCCCAGCATTTT.

This clonotype was seen ten or more times. This chain uses TRBV11-3 with TRBJ2-3; D unclear. In germline, CDR1 is SGHNT, CDR2 YENEEA. The CDR3 loop spans 15 amino acids. Trimming removed 0 bases at V and 4 bases at J, with 11 bases between. The CDR3 nucleotides read TGTGCCAGCAGCTTAGATCAGAGTTCCTCAGATACGCAGTATTTT. Translating it yields CASSLDQSSSDTQYF. The full variable domain, its missing parts supplied by reference TRBV11-3 and TRBJ2-3, is EAGVVQSPRYKIIEKKQPVAFWCNPISGHNTLYWYLQNLGQGPELLIRYENEEAVDDSQLPKDRFSAERLKGVDSTLKIQPAELGDSAVYLCASSLDQSSSDTQYFGPGTRLTVL.

This chain connects TRBV5-1 to TRBJ1-2, with a possible D match to TRBD1 (5 bases). In germline, CDR1 is SGHRS, CDR2 YFSETQ. The CDR3 consists of 13 residues. The V end was cut by 2 bases, the J end by 8 bases, with 13 bases between. The CDR3 coding sequence is TGCGCCAGCAGCTTACCAGGGAGCGGCGGCTACACCTTC. Amino acids: CASSLPGSGGYTF. The entire variable domain, with the rest obtained from reference TRBV5-1 and TRBJ1-2, is as follows: KAGVTQTPRYLIKTRGQQVTLSCSPISGHRSVSWYQQTPGQGLQFLFEYFSETQRNKGNFPGRFSGRQFSNSRSEMNVSTLELGDSALYLCASSLPGSGGYTFGSGTRLTVV.

This clonotype was observed a single time. The chain carries TRBV19 and TRBJ1-5, with D uncertain. The CDR3 is made up of 13 amino acids. Germline V gene data show CDR1 as LNHDA and CDR2 as SQIVND (reference sequence). V gave up 5 bases and J gave up 9 bases, with 14 bases separating them. The DNA for the CDR3 is TGTGCCAGTAGTCAACGGGGAACGTCGCCCCAGCATTTT. It is translated as CASSQRGTSPQHF.

The rearrangement joins TRBV5-1 to TRBJ1-2, with D unclear. From germline, CDR1 is SGHRS and CDR2 YFSETQ. The CDR3 has 15 residues. Trimming cost V 4 bases and J 4 bases, with 17 bases left between them. The CDR3 DNA reads as TGCGCCAGCAGCGCCCCTGGCTCGTACGTCTATGGCTACACCTTC. It codes for CASSAPGSYVYGYTF.

In this sample, this clonotype turned up many times. The chain uses TRBV3-1 and TRBJ2-3; D ambiguous. Germline values: CDR1 LGHDT, CDR2 YNNKEL (reference sequence). Trimming left V 0 bases short and J 6 bases short, with 4 bases between. This CDR3 region has 12 residues. CDR3 region: CASSQDFDTQYF. For the CDR3, the DNA is TGTGCCAGCAGCCAAGATTTCGATACGCAGTATTTT.

The gene calls are TRBV20-1 and TRBJ1-1; TRBD1 matches at 7 bases. Losses at the gene ends were 4 bases for V and 5 bases for J; bases not matched to a gene: 7. CDR3 length equals 13 residues. Germline V lookup: CDR1 DFQATT, CDR2 SNEGSKA (reference sequence). The CDR3 nucleotides read TGCAGTGCTAAAGGGGGCCGGTGGACTGAAGCTTTCTTT. Protein product: CSAKGGRWTEAFF.

There are a few counts of this clonotype. The chain carries TRBV29-1 and TRBJ2-5; D is possibly TRBD1 (6 bases). Deletions cut 3 bases from V and 4 bases from J, with 9 bases between. This CDR3 contains 12 residues. Germline V gene sequence: CDR1 SQVTM, CDR2 ANQGSEA. The CDR3 DNA reads as TGCAGCGTTGAGTACAGGGTAGAGACCCAGTACTTC. This translates into CSVEYRVETQYF.

This clonotype was counted a few times. V gene TRBV7-8 combines with J gene TRBJ2-3; the match to TRBD1 covers 7 bases. CDR3 length: 14 amino acids. Per the germline V gene, CDR1 is SGHVS and CDR2 is FQNEAQ. V was clipped by 3 bases and J by 2 bases; unmatched bases: 2. CDR3 loop: CASSFGTDTDTQYF. The CDR3 region has the DNA TGTGCCAGCAGCTTTGGGACAGACACAGATACGCAGTATTTT.

This clonotype occurred a few times. This chain links TRBV9 with TRBJ2-7, with D unclear. This CDR3 contains 15 residues. V was shortened by 0 bases and J by 0 bases, with 10 bases between the two germline ends. The germline V gene encodes CDR1 SGDLS and CDR2 YYNGEE. CDR3 sequence (DNA): TGTGCCAGCAGCGTAGACCAGGTACCCTCCTACGAGCAGTACTTC. Amino acids: CASSVDQVPSYEQYF.

This clonotype was detected only a few times. The chain combines TRBV20-1 with TRBJ2-2; D is unresolved. The V gene's germline CDR1 is DFQATT and CDR2 SNEGSKA (reference sequence). The CDR3 has 15 amino acids. V lost 5 bases and J lost 4, with 17 bases in between. CDR3 residues: CSARTALLPTGELFF. The CDR3 bases are TGCAGTGCTCGAACAGCGCTGCTCCCCACCGGGGAGCTGTTTTTT.

This clonotype showed up just a few times. This rearrangement joins TRBV5-1 to TRBJ1-3; 8 positions match TRBD1. V was clipped by 2 bases and J by 4 bases; unmatched bases: 5. This CDR3 spans 15 amino acids. CDR1 is SGHRS and CDR2 is YFSETQ in the germline V gene. CDR3 nucleotides: TGCGCCAGCAGCTTCGCCACAGGGGGAGGAAACACCATATATTTT. It codes for CASSFATGGGNTIYF.

This clonotype was recorded only once. This may be a read error: a much more frequent sequence differs by one nucleotide. In DNA form, the CDR3 reads TGCAGTGCTGGGGCCACGAAGGTTCAGCCCCAGCATTTT. It translates to CSAGATKVQPQHF. The chain has TRBV20-1 and TRBJ1-5, with D perhaps TRBD1 (5 bases). This CDR3 contains 13 residues. Germline assignment: CDR1 DFQATT and CDR2 SNEGSKA (reference sequence). V lost 5 bases and J 6 bases, leaving 14 bases between the germline ends.

This clonotype was detected only a few times. This rearrangement joins TRBV5-1 to TRBJ1-1; 7 nucleotides match TRBD1. Germline CDR1 reads SGHRS; CDR2 reads YFSETQ. Trimming removed 1 base from V and 6 bases from J; junction bases left unmatched: 6. The CDR3 consists of 14 residues. The CDR3 sequence: CASSLPGQASEAFF. CDR3 nucleotide sequence: TGCGCCAGCAGCTTGCCCGGACAGGCATCTGAAGCTTTCTTT.

A remark on this clonotype: A much larger clone sits a single nucleotide away, making a read error possible. This rearrangement joins TRBV27 to TRBJ1-1; D may be TRBD1 (5 bases). This CDR3 comprises 16 residues. Germline lookup yields CDR1 MNHEY and CDR2 SMNVEV (reference sequence). The V end was cut by 0 bases, the J end by 1 base, with 12 bases between. The DNA for the CDR3 is TGTGCCAGCAGTTTATCGGGGACGACAACGAACACTGAAGCTTTCTTT. Translation: CASSLSGTTTNTEAFF.